This T cell receptor beta chain appears in the sequencing data of a study of shared clonotypes between healthy human individuals. The study, taken as a whole, reports: A reduction in generation probabilities was seen for non-shared clonotypes relative to those shared by all four donors.

Sequencing was performed with immunoSEQ multiplex PCR; in TCRdb, only in-frame clones are kept and a portion is missing. The data show a few million clones, under 97% seen once. Turning to this clone: Its antigen is not known.

This CDR3 is 12 amino acids long. The germline V gene has CDR1 GTSNPN and CDR2 SVGIG (reference sequence). Trimming shortened V by 1 base and J by 3 bases, and 6 bases separated the two germline ends. Healthy and HIV-negative, the adult donors had no recent acute infections or vaccinations. The receptor was isolated from a man younger than 35 in good health. V and J are TRBV30 and TRBJ1-1; D unclear. Sample: naive CD4+ T cells sorted from blood. Noted subset: CD45RA+ positively selected. CDR3: CAWSAWDTEAFF. In nucleotides, the CDR3 is TGTGCCTGGAGTGCGTGGGACACTGAAGCTTTCTTT.